What follows describes a single TCR beta chain. These data are taken from a study of glioma-infiltrating T cells. Trimming pared 3 bases from V and 0 bases from J, leaving 9 bases between. The CDR3 has 14 amino acids. Amplification of TCR alpha and beta CDR3 regions from RNA used iRepertoire nested multiplex PCR. TCRdb re-derived calls from the multiplex PCR reads in MiXCR, one entry per CDR3 protein. Of 95,000 to 150,000 distinct CDR3 sequences in the sample, more than 20% are singletons; the top ten hold 15%. This sequence joins TRBV12-3 or TRBV12-4 and TRBJ2-7, with unresolved D. This receptor was obtained from a human donor with low-grade glioma or glioblastoma, undergoing nonglioma brain surgery, or in good health (not recorded which). The sequenced sample was glioma tissue, nonneoplastic brain tissue, or PBMCs (not recorded which). The CDR3 loop is CASSFVRASYEQYF. The CDR3 DNA sequence: TGTGCCAGCAGTTTTGTGCGTGCCTCCTACGAGCAGTACTTC.